The rows below give T cell receptor beta chains drawn from one sample of a study of T cell responses to AZD1222 COVID-19 vaccine. Libraries were prepared by immunoSEQ multiplex PCR; TCRdb keeps only in-frame clonotypes and omits some of them. The sample holds 150,000 or so clones, 92% seen once. The material was peripheral blood, obtained 28 days after the second AZD1222 dose. The source is an adult who received the AZD1222 COVID-19 vaccine. The conserved cysteine and the conserved F or W are not part of the CDR3 here.

J	V	CDR3
TRBJ1-1	TRBV7-9	ASSLTRQAF
TRBJ2-1	TRBV28	ASSLYGLAGAPF
TRBJ2-7	TRBV7-9	ASSLAGGEQY
TRBJ1-6	TRBV28	ASRQVRSPLH
TRBJ2-7	TRBV13	ASSRLKSDREAYEQY
TRBJ2-2	TRBV19	ASTLRASLTGYGELF
TRBJ1-1	TRBV7-9	ASSQGRGNTEAF
TRBJ2-2	TRBV7-9	ASRLTGNTGELF
TRBJ1-4	TRBV11-2	ASSLATYEKLF
TRBJ2-5	TRBV9	ASSVEGSGGAKETQY
TRBJ1-2	TRBV5-4	ASSLEAIGTRYGYT
TRBJ2-2	TRBV7-9	ASTPRVTGELF
TRBJ2-5	TRBV30	AWSGGQETQY
TRBJ2-5	TRBV11-1	ASSLPGGETQY
TRBJ1-1	TRBV6-5	ASSYTGNYVTF
TRBJ2-2	TRBV3-1/TRBV3-2	ASSPPGLGELF
TRBJ1-4	TRBV6-5	ASRGQSNEKLF
TRBJ2-7	TRBV27	ASSPQDTYEQY
TRBJ1-2	TRBV12-3/TRBV12-4	ASSSQGNYGYT
TRBJ1-5	TRBV9	ASSVGTDLNQPQH
TRBJ2-1	TRBV19	ASSITIWDNEQF
TRBJ1-2	TRBV27	ASSLSGGNGYT
TRBJ2-3	TRBV19	ASSIRDTDTQY
TRBJ1-1	TRBV6-5	ASSRTALYPEAF
TRBJ2-2	TRBV10-3	AISEVRAGGRSRTNTGELF
TRBJ1-5	TRBV7-2	ASSLAGGGQPQH
TRBJ1-6	TRBV3-1/TRBV3-2	ASSQGQDNSPLH
TRBJ1-5	TRBV7-2	ASSLTGGIYSNQPQH
TRBJ1-2	TRBV19	ASSMLSGINYGYT
TRBJ1-5	TRBV18	ASSDGTDQPQH
TRBJ2-3	TRBV6-4	ASSDSAGGSTDTQY
TRBJ1-2	TRBV29-1	SVPRTDSNYGYT
TRBJ2-7	TRBV27	ASTTGQGEQY
TRBJ1-1	TRBV29-1	SARTGKNTEAF
TRBJ2-3	TRBV7-2	ASSFTSGGRTDTQY
TRBJ2-2	TRBV7-8	ASSLGTATGGELF
TRBJ2-3	TRBV4-2	ASSPPPRGEWTDTQY
TRBJ1-2	TRBV5-1	ASSTTGGRSYGYT
TRBJ2-2	TRBV4-1	ASRQTWASNTGELF
TRBJ2-7	TRBV5-8	ASSGVGGAYYEQY
TRBJ1-1	TRBV5-1	ASSFWGGEDTEAF
TRBJ1-5	TRBV27	ASSSIQGYNQPQH
TRBJ1-2	TRBV6-5	ASTPTGEDYGYT
TRBJ2-5	TRBV29-1	SARTGEETQY
TRBJ2-1	TRBV6-2/TRBV6-3	ASSYGSGGEQF
TRBJ1-2	TRBV7-8	ASSSSSGGWGVGYGYT
TRBJ1-1	TRBV6-4	ASSPTGLSTEAF
TRBJ1-5	TRBV30	AWSTQLGSNQPQH
TRBJ2-7	TRBV10-1	ASSEGTGGYEQY
TRBJ1-4	TRBV6-1	ASSEAGTDEKLF
TRBJ2-1	TRBV12-3/TRBV12-4	ASRWTGAREQF
TRBJ2-3	TRBV6-5	ASSYGGGETDTQY
TRBJ1-2	TRBV29-1	SVEPWGRAGYT
TRBJ2-7	TRBV7-2	ASSLVASGANEQY
TRBJ1-2	TRBV2	ASRPTGRDGYT
TRBJ1-2	TRBV7-6	ASSLVPGVNDGYT
TRBJ2-5	TRBV9	ASSPWDRGETQY